Listed here are 15 T cell receptor beta chains from one sample, sequenced in a study of T cells in Graves' hyperthyroidism and ophthalmopathy. Using RNA transcripts as the source, TCR beta CDR3 regions were amplified. The HTBI primer set was used in a first-round RT-PCR of the TCR CDR3. TCRdb analysed the multiplex PCR reads with MiXCR anew, one entry per CDR3 protein. The repertoire includes more than 550,000 distinct CDR3 sequences, less than 45% of them detected once, and about 7.7% sits in the top ten. Sequencing was done on a sample of peripheral blood or thyroid tissue (not recorded which). These receptor sequences come from an adult man with Graves' disease, either hyperthyroidism or ophthalmopathy (not recorded which).

In this sample, this clonotype turned up a few times. This rearrangement joins TRBV7-9 to TRBJ2-5, with 10 nucleotides matching TRBD1. The germline CDR1 and CDR2 sequences are SEHNR and FQNEAQ (reference sequence). J lost 5 bases, V lost 8 bases, and 11 bases had no gene match. The CDR3 is 15 amino acids. The CDR3, as DNA: TGTGCCAGCTCACCACCTGCGACAGGGGGCGAGACCCAGTACTTC. Translating gives CASSPPATGGETQYF.

This clonotype was recorded a few times. This chain links TRBV19 with TRBJ2-5; D is ambiguous. From germline, CDR1 is LNHDA and CDR2 SQIVND (reference sequence). The CDR3 consists of 15 residues. V was pared by 2 bases and J by 2 bases, with 12 bases between. CDR3 coding DNA: TGTGCCAGTAGTATATCGAGGACGGAACAAGAGACCCAGTACTTC. Translation gives CASSISRTEQETQYF.

This clonotype was seen ten or more times. This chain uses TRBV29-1 with TRBJ2-7; TRBD1 agrees at 10 bases. V shed 6 bases, J shed 6 bases, and the junction held 5 bases outside the gene matches. The CDR3 spans 12 residues. In germline, CDR1 is SQVTM, CDR2 ANQGSEA. Here the CDR3 reads CSVRQGATEQYF. The CDR3 nucleotides read TGCAGCGTCAGACAGGGGGCGACCGAGCAGTACTTC.

The chain couples TRBV25-1 to TRBJ2-7; possibly TRBD1 or TRBD2 for D (5 bases each). This CDR3 is 14 amino acids long. Trimming removed 4 bases from V and 3 bases from J, with 13 bases in between. The germline CDR1 and CDR2 sequences are MGHDK and SYGVNS. This CDR3 reads CASSGVAGSYEQYF. Here the CDR3 DNA reads TGTGCCAGCAGTGGGGTCGCAGGGAGCTACGAGCAGTACTTC.

V is TRBV6-6 and J is TRBJ1-1; D gene unclear. Germline CDR1 and CDR2: MNHNY and SVGAGI (reference sequence). CDR3 length equals 13 residues. V was trimmed by 7 bases and J by 0 bases, leaving 9 bases between them. The CDR3 loop is CASTSNLNTEAFF. CDR3 DNA sequence: TGTGCCAGCACCTCGAATCTGAACACTGAAGCTTTCTTT.

Note on this clonotype: A read error may be the cause here, since a much bigger clone is one base away. This rearrangement joins TRBV7-8 to TRBJ2-5; D not resolved. This CDR3 is built from 12 residues. Germline V gene lookup returns CDR1 SGHVS and CDR2 FQNEAQ. V shed 7 bases and J shed 7 bases, with 13 bases lying between them. The CDR3 reads CASTSQFGTQYF. The CDR3 DNA sequence: TGTGCCAGCACTTCACAATTCGGGACCCAGTACTTC.

This clonotype has at least ten counts. The chain links TRBV29-1 to TRBJ1-3; D remains ambiguous. Trimming cost V 4 bases and J 3 bases, with 19 bases left between them. The CDR3 is made up of 16 amino acids. The germline gives CDR1 SQVTM, CDR2 ANQGSEA. The CDR3 here is CSVAQTITNLGNTIYF. CDR3 nucleotides: TGCAGCGTTGCACAGACTATTACCAATCTTGGAAACACCATATATTTT.

About this clonotype itself: One base away lies a much larger clone, so this may be a sequencing read error. The chain carries TRBV29-1 and TRBJ1-6; D is possibly TRBD1 (6 bases). This CDR3 has 17 amino acids. Per germline, CDR1 SQVTM and CDR2 ANQGSEA. The CDR3 DNA reads TGCAGCGTTGAGGCGAGGGGCAGGGGCCGTAAGAATTCACCCTTCCACTTT. This sequence encodes CSVEARGRGRKNSPFHF.

Turning to this clonotype: A much more abundant neighbour one base away suggests this may be a read error. J is TRBJ2-5 and V is TRBV9; D is tentatively TRBD1 or TRBD2 (5 bases each). CDR3 size: 14 residues. V lost 0 bases and J 6 bases, leaving 12 bases between the germline ends. Germline V gives CDR1 SGDLS, CDR2 YYNGEE. The CDR3 sequence is CASSVDRGAQTQYF. In DNA, the CDR3 is TGTGCCAGCAGCGTAGATAGGGGAGCACAGACCCAGTACTTC.

This clonotype is a singleton in its sample. This chain joins TRBV29-1 and TRBJ2-7, with TRBD2 as a possible D gene (6 bases). Trimming removed 5 bases at V and 2 bases at J, with 10 bases between. Per germline, CDR1 SQVTM and CDR2 ANQGSEA. CDR3 length: 12 amino acids. Here the CDR3 reads CSVLAKAYEQYF. DNA for the CDR3: TGCAGCGTTCTAGCGAAGGCCTACGAGCAGTACTTC.

This clonotype was observed many times. V and J are TRBV7-2 and TRBJ1-2, with D maybe TRBD1 (5 bases). Germline V gene lookup returns CDR1 SGHTA and CDR2 FQGNSA. The CDR3 runs 16 residues. The V gene lost 0 bases and the J gene lost 4 bases, with 15 bases spanning the gap. The CDR3 loop is CASSLAGGTNAYGYTF. In DNA form, the CDR3 reads TGTGCCAGCAGCTTAGCGGGTGGGACGAACGCCTATGGCTACACCTTC.

The J gene is TRBJ1-2, the V gene TRBV7-9; D remains unclear. Trimming pared 3 bases from V and 4 bases from J, leaving 21 bases between. The V gene's germline CDR1 is SEHNR and CDR2 FQNEAQ (reference sequence). This CDR3 comprises 17 residues. CDR3 amino acids: CASSLFGETSIGYGYTF. In nucleotides, the CDR3 is TGTGCCAGCAGCTTGTTTGGGGAGACAAGCATCGGCTATGGCTACACCTTC.

This clonotype was counted a few times. CDR3 bases: TGTGCCAGCAGTACAGGAAACTCTGGGGCCAACGTCCTGACTTTC. Amino acids: CASSTGNSGANVLTF. The chain has TRBV2 and TRBJ2-6, with D possibly TRBD1 on 5 matching bases. Between the trimmed V and J ends, which lost 5 bases and 0 bases, there was a span of 8 bases. The CDR3 covers 15 residues. Germline lookup yields CDR1 SNHLY and CDR2 FYNNEI.

This clonotype was observed many times. The V and J genes are TRBV10-3 and TRBJ2-5, with TRBD1 matching over 9 bases. With V trimmed by 3 bases and J by 3 bases, 2 bases remained unmatched. The CDR3 extends over 14 amino acids. Germline V gene sequence: CDR1 ENHRY, CDR2 SYGVKD. The CDR3 coding sequence is TGTGCCATCAGTGAAAGACAGGGGGAAGAGACCCAGTACTTC. It yields the protein CAISERQGEETQYF.

This clonotype turned up a few times. This chain joins TRBV20-1 and TRBJ1-1; D is perhaps TRBD1 (6 bases). This CDR3 spans 14 amino acids. Germline V lookup: CDR1 DFQATT, CDR2 SNEGSKA (reference sequence). V lost 3 bases, J lost 5 bases, and 16 bases lay in between. The CDR3 nucleotides are TGCAGTGCTAGGGAGGGGGTGAAAGCTACTGAAGCTTTCTTT. Residues: CSAREGVKATEAFF.